This T cell receptor beta chain was recovered during a study of cytomegalovirus exposure and HLA in healthy donors. Primers included in the PCR were 60 Vbeta and 13 Jbeta primers. Some clones are missing from TCRdb's copy, which holds only in-frame ones; the method was immunoSEQ multiplex PCR. Of 130,000 or so clones listed, roughly 73% are singletons. Study outcomes and limitations: Specific recognition of CMV antigens was confirmed in vitro for a few chains (all CMV-associated).

As for this clone: Its antigen remains unknown.

The CDR3 runs to 16 residues. Per germline, CDR1 KGHSH and CDR2 LQKENI. V dropped 3 bases and J dropped 8 bases, with 22 bases sitting between them. The chain links TRBV18 to TRBJ1-2, with no clear D. The sample was PBMCs. The receptor was derived from a man in his forties in good health and CMV-seronegative. The chain's CDR3 is CASSPPSIGGPGGYTF. The CDR3 bases are TGTGCCAGCTCACCCCCCTCGATAGGAGGGCCGGGGGGCTACACCTTC.